This T cell receptor beta chain was identified during a study of glioma-infiltrating T cells. Germline V gives CDR1 WSHSY, CDR2 SAAADI. The CDR3 is 15 amino acids. Using RNA template, CDR3s of TCR alpha and beta were amplified with iRepertoire arm-PCR. TCRdb recomputed calls from the multiplex PCR reads with MiXCR, one row per CDR3 protein. Counted here are under 200,000 distinct CDR3 sequences, approximately 30% occurring once; the ten biggest clones make up 20%. Turning to this clonotype: One end of the junction is discordant with germline, which a read error may explain.

The rearrangement uses TRBV10-2 and TRBJ2-1, with D perhaps matching TRBD1 or TRBD2 (5 bases each). Sequencing was carried out using glioma tissue, nonneoplastic brain tissue, or PBMCs (not recorded which). The TCR sequence derives from a human donor with low-grade glioma or glioblastoma, undergoing nonglioma brain surgery, or in good health (not recorded which). CDR3 sequence (DNA): TGCACCAGCAGTGCCGGGACGGCAGTAAACAATGAGCAGTTCTTC. Encoded protein: CTSSAGTAVNNEQFF.